Following are 15 T cell receptor beta chains from one sample sequenced in a study of CD8+ T cells in alopecia areata. Treatment reported: oral pan-JAK inhibitor, 5-10 mg twice daily. Sequencing templates came from extracted RNA that was reverse transcribed into cDNA. Sequenced by immunoSEQ multiplex PCR; TCRdb stores in-frame clones only, minus some. The sample consists of 200,000 to 250,000 clones, about 57% of them appearing once. Sample: CD4+ T cells sorted from blood, taken at week 4, from a patient treated with tofacitinib. Source of these receptors: a human donor with alopecia areata.

The chain carries TRBV7-3 and TRBJ1-6, with unresolved D. This CDR3 comprises 14 residues. Germline lookup yields CDR1 SGHTA and CDR2 FQGTGA. V dropped 2 bases and J dropped 7 bases, with 9 bases sitting between them. In DNA, the CDR3 is TGTGCCAGCAGCTTAGAGGCGGGGAATTCACCCCTCCACTTT. This encodes CASSLEAGNSPLHF. Looking up the rest from reference TRBV7-3 and TRBJ1-6 gives the full variable domain: GAGVSQTPSNKVTEKGKYVELRCDPISGHTALYWYRQSLGQGPEFLIYFQGTGAADDSGLPNDRFFAVRPEGSVSTLKIQRTERGDSAVYLCASSLEAGNSPLHFGNGTRLTVT.

This clone was found once. The chain combines TRBV7-2 with TRBJ2-3; D might be TRBD1 or TRBD2, each matching 5 bases. The germline gives CDR1 SGHTA, CDR2 FQGNSA. Trimming took off 3 bases at V and 0 bases at J, with 19 bases between the two ends. The CDR3 has 18 amino acids. The CDR3 DNA reads as TGTGCCAGCAGCTTCCTGGGTGGTGGGGGACCTAGCACAGATACGCAGTATTTT. Translated: CASSFLGGGGPSTDTQYF.

Note on this clone: Other nucleotide sequences from this sample produce the same CDR3. V usage is TRBV29-1 and J usage is TRBJ2-5; 12 bases fit TRBD1. Trimming took 7 bases from V and 4 from J; bases not matched to a gene: 13. Germline V gene data show CDR1 as SQVTM and CDR2 as ANQGSEA. This CDR3 has 16 amino acids. CDR3 nucleotide sequence: TGCAGCGCCGTCCCGGGACAGGGGGCGACCCGAGAGACCCAGTACTTC. It encodes CSAVPGQGATRETQYF.

The chain employs TRBV9 and TRBJ1-6; no clear D gene. This CDR3 spans 13 amino acids. The V gene's germline CDR1 is SGDLS and CDR2 YYNGEE. The V and J ends lost 0 bases and 11 bases respectively, with 9 bases between them. The CDR3 sequence is CASSVGVVTPLHF. In nucleotides, the CDR3 is TGTGCCAGCAGCGTAGGAGTGGTGACACCCCTCCACTTT.

The sample holds a few counts of this clone. The chain carries TRBV7-2 and TRBJ2-3; maybe TRBD2 (6 bases). The CDR3 extends over 14 amino acids. Trimming removed 2 bases from V and 3 bases from J, with 9 bases in between. Germline V CDR1 and CDR2: SGHTA, FQGNSA. CDR3 sequence: CASSLQGGTDTQYF. The CDR3 DNA reads TGTGCCAGCAGCTTACAGGGAGGAACAGATACGCAGTATTTT.

This clone was counted a few times. The chain combines TRBV7-6 with TRBJ1-5; no definite D call. Germline CDR1 and CDR2: SGHVS and FNYEAQ. The CDR3 covers 11 residues. The ends were cut back, 3 bases at V and 4 bases at J, with 1 base in the middle. Written as DNA, the CDR3 is TGTGCCAGCAGCTTGAATCAGCCCCAGCATTTT. It codes for CASSLNQPQHF.

This clone appeared many times. The gene calls are TRBV19 and TRBJ1-1; no clear D. The CDR3 is made up of 14 amino acids. Germline lookup yields CDR1 LNHDA and CDR2 SQIVND (reference sequence). Trimming stripped 4 bases from V and 0 bases from J, with 9 bases between. The DNA for the CDR3 is TGTGCCAGTAGTAATCGGGAACTGAACACTGAAGCTTTCTTT. Amino acid sequence: CASSNRELNTEAFF.

This chain joins TRBV28 and TRBJ2-5, with 9 bases identical to TRBD1. Germline V gene data show CDR1 as MDHEN and CDR2 as SYDVKM. Unmatched junction bases numbered 8, after V lost 5 bases and J lost 4 bases. This CDR3 contains 15 residues. CDR3 region: CASSTLQGAGETQYF. In DNA form, the CDR3 reads TGTGCCAGCAGTACACTACAGGGGGCGGGAGAGACCCAGTACTTC.

The chain recombines TRBV30 with TRBJ1-1, with D unclear. The V gene lost 4 bases and the J gene lost 3 bases, with 15 bases spanning the gap. Germline V CDR1 and CDR2: GTSNPN, SVGIG (reference sequence). The CDR3 consists of 14 residues. The CDR3 region has the DNA TGTGCCTGGATTGAAGGGTCGGGCTACACTGAAGCTTTCTTT. This sequence encodes CAWIEGSGYTEAFF.

The rearrangement links TRBV4-2 to TRBJ2-4; D perhaps matches TRBD1 (5 bases). CDR1 and CDR2 (germline): LGHNA, YNFKEQ. The CDR3 extends over 16 amino acids. The V and J ends lost 0 bases and 1 base respectively, with 10 bases between them. The CDR3 DNA sequence: TGTGCCAGCAGCCAAGAATGGGGCCTGGCCAAAAACATTCAGTACTTC. Translation gives CASSQEWGLAKNIQYF.

The rearrangement uses TRBV15 and TRBJ1-6, with 9 nucleotides matching TRBD1. With 2 bases clipped from V and 13 bases from J, the junction kept 9 bases outside the gene matches. Germline lookup yields CDR1 LNHNV and CDR2 YYDKDF (reference sequence). This CDR3 is built from 15 residues. The CDR3 DNA reads TGTGCCACCAGCAGACCTGGGACAGGGCTCTCTCCCCTCCACTTT. Encoded protein: CATSRPGTGLSPLHF. The variable domain in full, completed from reference TRBV15 and TRBJ1-6, reads DAMVIQNPRYQVTQFGKPVTLSCSQTLNHNVMYWYQQKSSQAPKLLFHYYDKDFNNEADTPDNFQSRRPNTSFCFLDIRSPGLGDTAMYLCATSRPGTGLSPLHFGNGTRLTVT.

This clone has more than one count but fewer than ten. The chain employs TRBV11-1 and TRBJ2-3; 8 nucleotides line up with TRBD2. From germline, CDR1 is SGHAT and CDR2 FQDESV (reference sequence). This CDR3 spans 16 amino acids. With V trimmed by 1 base and J by 5 bases, 8 bases remained unmatched. CDR3 in DNA: TGTGCCAGCAGCTTAGTCCCCAGCGGGGGTATAGATACGCAGTATTTT. It translates to CASSLVPSGGIDTQYF.

This chain links TRBV29-1 with TRBJ2-3; D is unclear. Deletions cut 4 bases from V and 7 bases from J, with 6 bases between. This CDR3 has 10 residues. From germline, CDR1 is SQVTM and CDR2 ANQGSEA. Here the CDR3 reads CSVAKHTQYF. The DNA of the CDR3 is TGCAGCGTTGCCAAGCATACGCAGTATTTT.

The chain has TRBV29-1 and TRBJ2-5; D uncertain. Trimming took 3 bases from V and 5 from J, leaving 10 bases between them. The CDR3 contains 12 residues. The germline gives CDR1 SQVTM, CDR2 ANQGSEA. The CDR3 DNA follows: TGCAGCGTTGAGAGTTCTGCGGAGACCCAGTACTTC. Translation: CSVESSAETQYF.

Only a few counts were recorded for this clone. The chain couples TRBV29-1 to TRBJ1-1, with D maybe TRBD1 (5 bases). V was clipped by 4 bases and J by 4 bases, with 22 bases between them. Germline lookup yields CDR1 SQVTM and CDR2 ANQGSEA. The CDR3 is 16 amino acids. The CDR3 DNA sequence: TGCAGCGTTGGTGGGAGGTTACGGGGGAATAGCACTGAAGCTTTCTTT. This codes for CSVGGRLRGNSTEAFF.